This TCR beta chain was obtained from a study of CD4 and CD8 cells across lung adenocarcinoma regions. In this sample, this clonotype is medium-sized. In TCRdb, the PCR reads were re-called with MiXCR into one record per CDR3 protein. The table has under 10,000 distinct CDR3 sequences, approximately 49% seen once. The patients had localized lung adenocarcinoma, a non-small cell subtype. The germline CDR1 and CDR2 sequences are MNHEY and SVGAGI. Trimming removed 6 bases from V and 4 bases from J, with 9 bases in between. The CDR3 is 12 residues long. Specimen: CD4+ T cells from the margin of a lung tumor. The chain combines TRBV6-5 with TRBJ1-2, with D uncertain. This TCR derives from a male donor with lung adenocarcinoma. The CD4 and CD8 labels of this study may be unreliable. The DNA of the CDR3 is TGTGCCAGCAGGCCCGGAGGCTATGGCTACACCTTC. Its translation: CASRPGGYGYTF.